Presented here are 31 T cell receptor beta chains from one specimen sequenced in a study of cytomegalovirus exposure and HLA in healthy donors. The method was immunoSEQ multiplex PCR; TCRdb's version includes in-frame clones alone and lacks a portion of them. This table has 200,000 or so clones, approximately 87% appearing once. The sample taken for sequencing was PBMCs. Receptor source: a woman aged 18-29 years in good health and CMV-seronegative.

The chain carries TRBV10-3 and TRBJ1-1; possible D gene TRBD1, 5 bases. The CDR3 runs 15 residues. Trimming pared 0 bases from V and 1 base from J, leaving 9 bases between. The germline gives CDR1 ENHRY, CDR2 SYGVKD. CDR3 in amino acids: CAISESKGRNTEAFF. DNA of the CDR3: TGTGCCATCAGTGAGTCGAAGGGGCGGAACACTGAAGCTTTCTTT.

V gene TRBV5-1 combines with J gene TRBJ2-2; D unclear. The germline gives CDR1 SGHRS, CDR2 YFSETQ. The CDR3 sequence is 12 residues long. Trimming left V 0 bases short and J 7 bases short, with 4 bases between. The CDR3 is CASSLVDGELFF. Here the CDR3 DNA reads TGCGCCAGCAGCTTGGTGGACGGGGAGCTGTTTTTT.

V gene TRBV4-2 combines with J gene TRBJ1-2; TRBD1 might be the D (5 bases). The CDR3 is made up of 15 amino acids. The V gene lost 1 base and the J gene lost 4 bases, with 13 bases spanning the gap. CDR1 LGHNA and CDR2 YNFKEQ come from the germline V gene. The CDR3 loop is CASSQAGVRGYGYTF. The CDR3 coding sequence is TGTGCCAGCAGCCAAGCGGGGGTTCGGGGCTATGGCTACACCTTC.

The rearrangement joins TRBV6-6 to TRBJ2-5; TRBD2 agrees at 14 bases. CDR1 is MNHNY, CDR2 SVGAGI, per germline (reference sequence). CDR3 size: 16 residues. V shed 7 bases, J shed 5 bases, and the junction held 9 bases outside the gene matches. The CDR3 region has the DNA TGTGCCAGCACCCGGGGACTAGCGGGAGAAGACGAGACCCAGTACTTC. It is translated as CASTRGLAGEDETQYF.

At least ten counts were recorded for this clone. J is TRBJ1-1 and V is TRBV2; D remains ambiguous. Germline V gene lookup returns CDR1 SNHLY and CDR2 FYNNEI. The CDR3 sequence is 13 residues long. V was trimmed by 6 bases and J by 2 bases, leaving 10 bases between them. CDR3 amino acids: CASRRDPNTEAFF. CDR3 bases: TGTGCCAGCAGACGCGATCCCAACACTGAAGCTTTCTTT.

The chain is built from TRBV30 and TRBJ1-2; 11 positions match TRBD1. With 3 bases clipped from V and 5 bases from J, the junction kept 11 bases outside the gene matches. The CDR3 covers 16 residues. Germline loops: CDR1 GTSNPN, CDR2 SVGIG (reference sequence). The DNA of the CDR3 is TGTGCCTGGAGCCCACGGACAGGGGGCAATTGGTATGGCTACACCTTC. This sequence encodes CAWSPRTGGNWYGYTF.

The chain links TRBV4-2 to TRBJ1-2, with TRBD1 matching over 7 bases. J was trimmed by 5 bases and V by 0 bases; bases with no gene match: 21. Germline loops: CDR1 LGHNA, CDR2 YNFKEQ. CDR3 length: 20 residues. CDR3 DNA sequence: TGTGCCAGCAGCCAAGATATTAGTGCCGGAAGGACAGGTTCTGATTATGGCTACACCTTC. Translating gives CASSQDISAGRTGSDYGYTF.

In its sample, this clone was seen once. The genes are TRBV5-1 and TRBJ2-7; D ambiguous. CDR1 SGHRS and CDR2 YFSETQ come from the germline V gene. The CDR3 has 14 amino acids. Between the trimmed V and J ends, which lost 4 bases and 6 bases, there was a span of 17 bases. CDR3 in DNA: TGCGCCAGCAGCCTATCGGACCCGTCGGGCGAGCAGTACTTC. Its protein is CASSLSDPSGEQYF.

The chain joins TRBV4-2 to TRBJ2-5, with a tentative D call TRBD2 (5 bases). The V end lost 2 bases, the J end lost 7 bases, and 14 bases lay between the germline ends. There are 14 residues in the CDR3. The V gene's germline CDR1 is LGHNA and CDR2 YNFKEQ. The CDR3 loop reads CASSQNERAGTQYF. In DNA, the CDR3 is TGTGCCAGCAGCCAAAACGAACGGGCGGGGACCCAGTACTTC.

This clone was detected only a few times. This chain links TRBV25-1 with TRBJ1-5; D is unresolved. Trimming shortened V by 4 bases and J by 3 bases, and 4 bases separated the two germline ends. From germline, CDR1 is MGHDK and CDR2 SYGVNS. The CDR3 is 12 residues long. This CDR3 reads CASSVDNQPQHF. The DNA of the CDR3 is TGTGCCAGCAGTGTTGACAATCAGCCCCAGCATTTT.

This chain joins TRBV27 and TRBJ2-7, with TRBD1 as a possible D gene (6 bases). The V gene lost 5 bases and the J gene lost 6 bases, with 14 bases spanning the gap. Germline V CDR1 and CDR2: MNHEY, SMNVEV (reference sequence). This CDR3 is 13 amino acids long. The DNA of the CDR3 is TGTGCCAGCAGTCATAACAGGGCCAGCGAGCAGTACTTC. Its translation: CASSHNRASEQYF.

This chain uses TRBV12-5 with TRBJ2-1; no clear D gene. The CDR3 has 14 amino acids. Looked up from germline, CDR1 is LGHNT and CDR2 is FRNRAP. With 0 bases removed from V and 5 bases from J, the gap between germline ends came to 8 bases. Written as DNA, the CDR3 is TGTGCTAGTGGTTTGGTTTCAGAAAACAATGAGCAGTTCTTC. Translated, it gives CASGLVSENNEQFF.

The V call is TRBV19, the J call TRBJ1-5; tentatively, D is TRBD1 (6 bases). V gave up 6 bases and J gave up 5 bases, with 17 bases separating them. The CDR3 length is 15 residues. Germline V gives CDR1 LNHDA, CDR2 SQIVND (reference sequence). Here the CDR3 reads CASRPWDNNYQPQHF. The CDR3 bases are TGTGCCAGTAGACCCTGGGACAACAATTATCAGCCCCAGCATTTT.

V is TRBV19 and J is TRBJ2-3; 8 positions agree with TRBD1. The germline V gene has CDR1 LNHDA and CDR2 SQIVND (reference sequence). V shed 6 bases and J 0 bases; nucleotides not matched to a gene: 2. The CDR3 totals 14 residues. CDR3 loop: CASSRTGSTDTQYF. CDR3 coding DNA: TGTGCCAGTAGCCGGACAGGGAGCACAGATACGCAGTATTTT. The full variable domain, completed using reference TRBV19 and TRBJ2-3, is DGGITQSPKYLFRKEGQNVTLSCEQNLNHDAMYWYRQDPGQGLRLIYYSQIVNDFQKGDIAEGYSVSREKKESFPLTVTSAQKNPTAFYLCASSRTGSTDTQYFGPGTRLTVL.

V is TRBV30 and J is TRBJ2-7, with TRBD1 identical over 7 bases. Germline V gene lookup returns CDR1 GTSNPN and CDR2 SVGIG (reference sequence). This CDR3 is 14 amino acids long. The V and J ends lost 4 bases and 2 bases, in that order; junction bases with no gene match: 8. The CDR3 is CAWTNRGWAYEQYF. CDR3 in DNA: TGTGCCTGGACCAACAGGGGTTGGGCCTACGAGCAGTACTTC.

The V gene is TRBV30, the J gene TRBJ1-2; 8 nucleotides match TRBD1. J lost 7 bases, V lost 3 bases, and 7 bases had no gene match. CDR3 size: 13 residues. Per germline, CDR1 GTSNPN and CDR2 SVGIG (reference sequence). The CDR3 protein is CAWSQGQGGGYTF. Here the CDR3 DNA reads TGTGCCTGGAGCCAAGGACAGGGCGGTGGCTACACCTTC.

The genes are TRBV23-1 and TRBJ2-2; possibly TRBD1 or TRBD2 for D (5 bases each). TRBV23-1 qualifies as an ORF whose function is uncertain. The CDR3 extends over 17 amino acids. Trimming shortened V by 0 bases and J by 3 bases, and 14 bases separated the two germline ends. The CDR3 here is CASSQSGVLRDTGELFF. The CDR3 DNA is TGCGCCAGCAGTCAATCGGGGGTTCTGCGAGACACCGGGGAGCTGTTTTTT.

The sample holds many counts of this clone. V and J are TRBV14 and TRBJ1-4; D ambiguous. The ends were cut back, 2 bases at V and 0 bases at J, with 13 bases in the middle. Germline V CDR1 and CDR2: SGHDN, FVKESK. The CDR3 length is 17 residues. The CDR3 coding sequence is TGTGCCAGCAGCCAACGTCTGGGCCATTCAACTAATGAAAAACTGTTTTTT. This codes for CASSQRLGHSTNEKLFF. The full variable domain, its missing parts supplied by reference TRBV14 and TRBJ1-4, is EAGVTQFPSHSVIEKGQTVTLRCDPISGHDNLYWYRRVMGKEIKFLLHFVKESKQDESGMPNNRFLAERTGGTYSTLKVQPAELEDSGVYFCASSQRLGHSTNEKLFFGSGTQLSVL.

This chain joins TRBV11-2 and TRBJ2-7, with D possibly matching TRBD1 (8 bases). V lost 8 bases, J lost 2 bases, and 19 bases lay in between. Per germline, CDR1 SGHAT and CDR2 FQNNGV. The CDR3 runs to 15 residues. The CDR3 is CASGPQGGRTYEQYF. DNA of the CDR3: TGTGCCAGCGGACCACAGGGGGGGCGCACCTACGAGCAGTACTTC.

V and J are TRBV6-1 and TRBJ1-2, with D possibly TRBD1 on 6 matching bases. V was pared by 0 bases and J by 6 bases, with 11 bases between. The germline CDR1 and CDR2 sequences are MNHNS and SASEGT. This CDR3 has 14 amino acids. The CDR3: CASSEAEGGNGYTF. CDR3 in DNA: TGTGCCAGCAGTGAAGCGGAAGGGGGTAATGGCTACACCTTC.

The V gene is TRBV29-1, the J gene TRBJ1-1; TRBD1 matches at 8 bases. In germline, CDR1 is SQVTM, CDR2 ANQGSEA. V gave up 7 bases and J gave up 3 bases; unmatched junction bases: 13. The CDR3 consists of 15 residues. The CDR3 loop reads CSGRRAGGRYTEAFF. For the CDR3, the DNA is TGCAGCGGCCGGAGGGCAGGGGGCCGGTACACTGAAGCTTTCTTT.

This clone was seen a single time. The rearrangement links TRBV2 to TRBJ2-1; D gene unclear. Germline V gene sequence: CDR1 SNHLY, CDR2 FYNNEI. The CDR3 has 15 amino acids. V lost 0 bases, J lost 6 bases, and 12 bases lay in between. In DNA form, the CDR3 reads TGTGCCAGCAGTGAAGCGCAGTTAGGGCGCAATGAGCAGTTCTTC. Protein product: CASSEAQLGRNEQFF.

The chain couples TRBV7-9 to TRBJ2-1; D not resolved. Per the germline V gene, CDR1 is SEHNR and CDR2 is FQNEAQ (reference sequence). Trimming stripped 1 base from V and 6 bases from J, with 4 bases between. This CDR3 region has 12 residues. Written as DNA, the CDR3 is TGTGCCAGCAGCTTAGGGCTCAATGAGCAGTTCTTC. Protein sequence: CASSLGLNEQFF.

J is TRBJ1-1 and V is TRBV6-1; unclear D gene. Trimming pared 1 base from V and 1 base from J, leaving 7 bases between. Germline V lookup: CDR1 MNHNS, CDR2 SASEGT. The CDR3 spans 14 residues. The DNA for the CDR3 is TGTGCCAGCAGTGAAGGTCCAGCGAACACTGAAGCTTTCTTT. This codes for CASSEGPANTEAFF.

The chain employs TRBV7-2 and TRBJ2-5; D is perhaps TRBD1 or TRBD2 (5 bases each). Trimming removed 3 bases at V and 5 bases at J, with 19 bases between. Germline loops: CDR1 SGHTA, CDR2 FQGNSA. The CDR3 totals 16 residues. The CDR3 bases are TGTGCCAGCAGCTTGAATTCGGGTCTCTGGGGGGAGACCCAGTACTTC. It specifies CASSLNSGLWGETQYF.

The gene calls are TRBV29-1 and TRBJ1-1, with D perhaps matching TRBD1 (5 bases). This CDR3 is 12 amino acids long. V was cut by 4 bases and J by 11 bases, with 17 bases left in between. CDR1 and CDR2 from the germline V gene are SQVTM and ANQGSEA. CDR3 bases: TGCAGCGTTGTCAGTCAAGGGGTTGGGGCTTTCTTT. The encoded protein is CSVVSQGVGAFF. The complete variable domain, with remaining parts taken from reference TRBV29-1 and TRBJ1-1, reads SAVISQKPSRDICQRGTSLTIQCQVDSQVTMMFWYRQQPGQSLTLIATANQGSEATYESGFVIDKFPISRPNLTFSTLTVSNMSPEDSSIYLCSVVSQGVGAFFGQGTRLTVV.

A remark on this clone: This CDR3 is also generated by other DNA sequences in the sample. The V call is TRBV5-1, the J call TRBJ1-1; D not resolved. The germline gives CDR1 SGHRS, CDR2 YFSETQ. V lost 2 bases and J lost 6, with 5 bases in between. The CDR3 is 11 residues long. The CDR3 sequence is CASSLGSEAFF. CDR3 nucleotides: TGCGCCAGCAGCTTAGGGTCTGAAGCTTTCTTT.

J is TRBJ2-5 and V is TRBV2; a weak D match, TRBD1 (7 bases). Gene TRBJ2-7 matches the end of the DNA better, so the J call may be wrong. Germline lookup yields CDR1 SNHLY and CDR2 FYNNEI. The CDR3 totals 14 residues. In nucleotides, the CDR3 is TGTGCCAGCAGTGGCGGGACAGTACCCTACGAGCAGTACTTC. It translates to CASSGGTVPYEQYF.

The V call is TRBV28, the J call TRBJ1-2, with a weak D call TRBD1 (5 bases). The CDR3 spans 13 residues. Per the germline V gene, CDR1 is MDHEN and CDR2 is SYDVKM. V was clipped by 8 bases and J by 4 bases, with 14 bases between them. The CDR3 loop is CASEGRVGYGYTF. CDR3 DNA: TGTGCCAGCGAGGGGAGGGTGGGCTATGGCTACACCTTC.

The rearrangement links TRBV27 to TRBJ1-2; 9 bases agree with TRBD1. The CDR3 extends over 13 amino acids. The germline V gene encodes CDR1 MNHEY and CDR2 SMNVEV (reference sequence). J was trimmed by 11 bases and V by 3 bases; bases with no gene match: 7. Here the CDR3 DNA reads TGTGCCAGCAGTTTCACAGGGGGCAGATGGTACACCTTC. Its protein is CASSFTGGRWYTF.

The chain employs TRBV5-4 and TRBJ2-1; 7 bases map to TRBD1. Germline loops: CDR1 SGHNT, CDR2 YYREEE (reference sequence). There are 15 residues in the CDR3. J was trimmed by 2 bases and V by 0 bases; bases with no gene match: 2. The CDR3 protein is CASSLGTGTYNEQFF. DNA of the CDR3: TGTGCCAGCAGCTTGGGGACAGGCACCTACAATGAGCAGTTCTTC. The whole variable domain, remainder taken from reference TRBV5-4 and TRBJ2-1, is ETGVTQSPTHLIKTRGQQVTLRCSSQSGHNTVSWYQQALGQGPQFIFQYYREEENGRGNFPPRFSGLQFPNYSSELNVNALELDDSALYLCASSLGTGTYNEQFFGPGTRLTVL.